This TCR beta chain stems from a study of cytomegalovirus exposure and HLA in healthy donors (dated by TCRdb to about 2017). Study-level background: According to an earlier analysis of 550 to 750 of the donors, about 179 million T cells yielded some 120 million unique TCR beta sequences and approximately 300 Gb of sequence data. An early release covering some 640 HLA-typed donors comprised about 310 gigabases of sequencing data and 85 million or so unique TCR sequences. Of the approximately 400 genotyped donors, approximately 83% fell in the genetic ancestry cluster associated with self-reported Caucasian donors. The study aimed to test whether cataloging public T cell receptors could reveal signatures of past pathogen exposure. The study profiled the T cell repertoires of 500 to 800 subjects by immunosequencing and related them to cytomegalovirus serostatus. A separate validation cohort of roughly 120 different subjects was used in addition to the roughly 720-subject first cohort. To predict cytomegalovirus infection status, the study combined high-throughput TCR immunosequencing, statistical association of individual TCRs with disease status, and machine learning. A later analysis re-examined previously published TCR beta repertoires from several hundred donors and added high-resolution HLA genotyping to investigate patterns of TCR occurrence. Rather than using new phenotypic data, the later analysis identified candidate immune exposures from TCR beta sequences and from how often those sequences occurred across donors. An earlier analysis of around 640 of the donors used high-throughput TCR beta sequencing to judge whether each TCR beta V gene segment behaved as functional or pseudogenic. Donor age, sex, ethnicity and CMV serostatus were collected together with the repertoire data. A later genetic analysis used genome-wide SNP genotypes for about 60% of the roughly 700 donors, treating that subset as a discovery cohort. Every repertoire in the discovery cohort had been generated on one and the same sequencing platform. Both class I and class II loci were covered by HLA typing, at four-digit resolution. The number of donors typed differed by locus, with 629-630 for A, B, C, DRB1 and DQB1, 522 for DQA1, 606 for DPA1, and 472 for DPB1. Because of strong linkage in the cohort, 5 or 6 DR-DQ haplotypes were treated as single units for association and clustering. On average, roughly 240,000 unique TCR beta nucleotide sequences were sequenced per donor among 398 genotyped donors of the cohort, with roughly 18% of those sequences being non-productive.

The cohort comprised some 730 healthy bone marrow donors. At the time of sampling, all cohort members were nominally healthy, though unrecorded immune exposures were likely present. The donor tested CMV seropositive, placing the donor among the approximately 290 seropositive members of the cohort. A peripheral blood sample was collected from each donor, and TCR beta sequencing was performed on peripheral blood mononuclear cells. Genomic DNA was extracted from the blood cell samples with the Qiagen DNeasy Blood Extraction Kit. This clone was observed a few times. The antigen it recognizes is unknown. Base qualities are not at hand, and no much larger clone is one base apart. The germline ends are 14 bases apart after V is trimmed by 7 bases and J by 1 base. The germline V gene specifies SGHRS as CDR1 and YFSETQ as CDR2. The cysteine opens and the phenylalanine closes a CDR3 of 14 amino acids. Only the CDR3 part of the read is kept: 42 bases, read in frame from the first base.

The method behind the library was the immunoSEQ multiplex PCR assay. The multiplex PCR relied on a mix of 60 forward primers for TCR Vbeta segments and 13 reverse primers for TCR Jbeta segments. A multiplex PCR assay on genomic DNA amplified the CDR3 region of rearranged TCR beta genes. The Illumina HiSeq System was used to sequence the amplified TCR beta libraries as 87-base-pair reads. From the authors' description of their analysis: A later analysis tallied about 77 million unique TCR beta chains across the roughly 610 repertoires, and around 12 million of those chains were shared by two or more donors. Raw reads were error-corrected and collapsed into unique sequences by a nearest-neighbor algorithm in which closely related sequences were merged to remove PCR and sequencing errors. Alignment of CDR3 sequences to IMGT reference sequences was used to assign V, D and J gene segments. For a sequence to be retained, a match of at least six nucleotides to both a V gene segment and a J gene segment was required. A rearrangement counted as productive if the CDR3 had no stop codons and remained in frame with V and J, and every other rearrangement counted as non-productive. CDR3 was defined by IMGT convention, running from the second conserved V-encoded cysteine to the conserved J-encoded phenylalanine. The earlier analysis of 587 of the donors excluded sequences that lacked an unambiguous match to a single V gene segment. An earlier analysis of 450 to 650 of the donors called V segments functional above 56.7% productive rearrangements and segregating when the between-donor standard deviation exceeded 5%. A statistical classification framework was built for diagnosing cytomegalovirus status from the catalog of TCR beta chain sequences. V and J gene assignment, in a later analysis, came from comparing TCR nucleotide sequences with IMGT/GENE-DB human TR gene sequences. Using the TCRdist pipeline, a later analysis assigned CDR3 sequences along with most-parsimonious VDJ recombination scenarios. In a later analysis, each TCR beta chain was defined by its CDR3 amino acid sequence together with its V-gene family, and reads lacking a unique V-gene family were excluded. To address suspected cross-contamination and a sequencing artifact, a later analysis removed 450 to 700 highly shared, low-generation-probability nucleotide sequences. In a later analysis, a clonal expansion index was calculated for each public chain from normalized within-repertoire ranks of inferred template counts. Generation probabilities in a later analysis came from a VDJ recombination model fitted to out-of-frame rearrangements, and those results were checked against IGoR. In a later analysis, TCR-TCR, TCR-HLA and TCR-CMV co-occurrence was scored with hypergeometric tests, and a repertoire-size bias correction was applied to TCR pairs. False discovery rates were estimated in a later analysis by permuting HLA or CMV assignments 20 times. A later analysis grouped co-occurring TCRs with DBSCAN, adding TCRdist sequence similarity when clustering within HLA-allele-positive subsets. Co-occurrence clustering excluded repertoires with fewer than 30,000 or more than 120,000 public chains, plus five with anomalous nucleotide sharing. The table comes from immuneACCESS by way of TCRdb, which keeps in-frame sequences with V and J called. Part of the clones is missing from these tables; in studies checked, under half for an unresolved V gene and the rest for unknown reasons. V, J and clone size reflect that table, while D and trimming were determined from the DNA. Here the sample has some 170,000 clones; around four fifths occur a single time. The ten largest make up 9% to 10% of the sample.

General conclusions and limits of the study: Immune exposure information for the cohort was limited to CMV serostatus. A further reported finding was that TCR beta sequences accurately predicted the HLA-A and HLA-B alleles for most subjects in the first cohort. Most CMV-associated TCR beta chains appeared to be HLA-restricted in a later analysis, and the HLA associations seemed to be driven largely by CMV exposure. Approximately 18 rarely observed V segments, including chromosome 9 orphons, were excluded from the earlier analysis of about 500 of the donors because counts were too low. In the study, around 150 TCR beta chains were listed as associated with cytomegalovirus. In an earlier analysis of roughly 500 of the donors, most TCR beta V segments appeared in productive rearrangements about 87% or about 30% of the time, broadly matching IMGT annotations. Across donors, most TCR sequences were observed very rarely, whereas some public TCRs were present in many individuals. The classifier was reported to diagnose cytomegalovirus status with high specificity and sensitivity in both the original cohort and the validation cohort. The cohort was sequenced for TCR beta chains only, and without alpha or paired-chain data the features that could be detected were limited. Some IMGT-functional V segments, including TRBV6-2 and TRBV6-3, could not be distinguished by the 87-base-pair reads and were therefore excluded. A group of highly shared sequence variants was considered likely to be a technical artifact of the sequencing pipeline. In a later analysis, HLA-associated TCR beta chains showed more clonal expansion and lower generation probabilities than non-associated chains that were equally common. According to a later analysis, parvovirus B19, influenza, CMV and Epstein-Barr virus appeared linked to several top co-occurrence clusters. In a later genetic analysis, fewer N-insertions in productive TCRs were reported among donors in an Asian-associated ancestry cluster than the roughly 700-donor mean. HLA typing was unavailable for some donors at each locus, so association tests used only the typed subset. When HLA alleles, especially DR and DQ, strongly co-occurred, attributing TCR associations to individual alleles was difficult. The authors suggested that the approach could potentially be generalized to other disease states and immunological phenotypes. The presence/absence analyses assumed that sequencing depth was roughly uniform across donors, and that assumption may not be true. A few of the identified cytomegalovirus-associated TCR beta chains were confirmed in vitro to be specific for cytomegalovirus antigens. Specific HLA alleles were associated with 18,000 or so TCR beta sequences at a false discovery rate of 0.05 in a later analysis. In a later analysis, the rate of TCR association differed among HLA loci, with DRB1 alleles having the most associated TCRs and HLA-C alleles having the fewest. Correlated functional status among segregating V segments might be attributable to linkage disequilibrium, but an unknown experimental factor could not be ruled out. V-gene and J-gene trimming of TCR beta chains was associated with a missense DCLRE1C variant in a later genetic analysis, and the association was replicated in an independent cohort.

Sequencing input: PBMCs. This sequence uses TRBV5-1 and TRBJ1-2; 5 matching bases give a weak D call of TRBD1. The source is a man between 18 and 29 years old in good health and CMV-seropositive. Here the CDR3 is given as CASGDTGGNYGYTF. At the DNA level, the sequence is TGCGCCAGCGGCGACACCGGGGGTAACTATGGCTACACCTTC.